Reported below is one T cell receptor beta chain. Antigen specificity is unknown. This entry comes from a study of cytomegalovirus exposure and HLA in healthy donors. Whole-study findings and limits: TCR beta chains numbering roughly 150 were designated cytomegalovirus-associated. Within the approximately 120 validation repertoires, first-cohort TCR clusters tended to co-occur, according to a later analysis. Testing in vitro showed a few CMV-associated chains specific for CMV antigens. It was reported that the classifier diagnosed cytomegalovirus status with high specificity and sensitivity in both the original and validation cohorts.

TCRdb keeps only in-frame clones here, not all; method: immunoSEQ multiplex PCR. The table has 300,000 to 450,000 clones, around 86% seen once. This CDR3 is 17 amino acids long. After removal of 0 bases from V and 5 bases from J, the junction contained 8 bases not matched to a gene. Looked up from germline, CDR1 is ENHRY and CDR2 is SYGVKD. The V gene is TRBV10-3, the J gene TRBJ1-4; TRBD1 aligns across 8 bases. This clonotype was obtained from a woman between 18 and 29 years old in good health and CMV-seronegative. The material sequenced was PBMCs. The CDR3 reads CAISESWTGRGNEKLFF. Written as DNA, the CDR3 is TGTGCCATCAGTGAGTCTTGGACAGGGAGAGGGAATGAAAAACTGTTTTTT.